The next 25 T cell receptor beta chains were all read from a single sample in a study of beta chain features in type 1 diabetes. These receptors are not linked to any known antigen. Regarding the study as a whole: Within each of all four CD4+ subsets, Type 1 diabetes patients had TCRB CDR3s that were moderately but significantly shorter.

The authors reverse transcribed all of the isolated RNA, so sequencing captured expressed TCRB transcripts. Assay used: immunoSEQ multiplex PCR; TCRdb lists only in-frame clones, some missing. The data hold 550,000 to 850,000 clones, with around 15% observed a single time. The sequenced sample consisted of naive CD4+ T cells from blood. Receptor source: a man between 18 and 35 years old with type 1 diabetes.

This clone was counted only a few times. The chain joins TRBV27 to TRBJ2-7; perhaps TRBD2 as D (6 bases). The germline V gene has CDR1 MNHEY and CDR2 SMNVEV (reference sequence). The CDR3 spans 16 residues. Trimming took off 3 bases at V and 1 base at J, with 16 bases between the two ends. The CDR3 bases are TGTGCCAGCAGTTTTAGCGGCCCAGACGGATCCTACGAGCAGTACTTC. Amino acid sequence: CASSFSGPDGSYEQYF.

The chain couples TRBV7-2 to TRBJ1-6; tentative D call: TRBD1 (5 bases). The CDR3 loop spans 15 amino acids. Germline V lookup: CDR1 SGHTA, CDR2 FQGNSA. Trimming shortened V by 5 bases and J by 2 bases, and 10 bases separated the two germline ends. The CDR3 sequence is CASSIGHPYNSPLHF. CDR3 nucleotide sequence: TGTGCCAGCAGCATCGGACATCCCTATAATTCACCCCTCCACTTT.

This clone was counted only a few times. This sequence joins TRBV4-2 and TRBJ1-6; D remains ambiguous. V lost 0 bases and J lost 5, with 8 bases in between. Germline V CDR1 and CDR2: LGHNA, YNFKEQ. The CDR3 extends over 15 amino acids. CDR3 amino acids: CASSQDRHNNSPLHF. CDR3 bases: TGTGCCAGCAGCCAAGATCGACACAATAATTCACCCCTCCACTTT.

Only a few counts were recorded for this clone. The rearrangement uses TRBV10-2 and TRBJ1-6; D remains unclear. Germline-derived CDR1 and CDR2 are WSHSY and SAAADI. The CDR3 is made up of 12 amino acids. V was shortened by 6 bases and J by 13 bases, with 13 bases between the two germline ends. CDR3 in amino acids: CASSEAPAPLHF. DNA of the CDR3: TGCGCCAGCAGCGAAGCCCCGGCGCCCCTCCACTTT.

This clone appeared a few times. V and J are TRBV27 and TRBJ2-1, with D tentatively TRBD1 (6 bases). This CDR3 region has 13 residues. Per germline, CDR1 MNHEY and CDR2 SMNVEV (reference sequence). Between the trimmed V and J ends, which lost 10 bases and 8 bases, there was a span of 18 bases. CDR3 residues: CANQRGSRDEQFF. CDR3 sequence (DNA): TGTGCCAACCAGAGGGGGAGCCGGGATGAGCAGTTCTTC.

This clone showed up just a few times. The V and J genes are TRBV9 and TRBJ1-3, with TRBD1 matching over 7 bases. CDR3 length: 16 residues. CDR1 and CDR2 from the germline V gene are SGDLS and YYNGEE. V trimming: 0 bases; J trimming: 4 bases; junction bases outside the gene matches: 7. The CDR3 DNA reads TGTGCCAGCAGCGTAGCCCCGACAGGGAACGGAAACACCATATATTTT. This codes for CASSVAPTGNGNTIYF.

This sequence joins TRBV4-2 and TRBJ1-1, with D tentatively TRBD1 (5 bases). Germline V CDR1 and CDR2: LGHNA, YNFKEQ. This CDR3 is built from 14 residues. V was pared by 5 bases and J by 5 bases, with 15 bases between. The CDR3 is CASSSRRAGTEAFF. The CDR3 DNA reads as TGTGCCAGCAGCTCGCGCAGGGCTGGGACTGAAGCTTTCTTT.

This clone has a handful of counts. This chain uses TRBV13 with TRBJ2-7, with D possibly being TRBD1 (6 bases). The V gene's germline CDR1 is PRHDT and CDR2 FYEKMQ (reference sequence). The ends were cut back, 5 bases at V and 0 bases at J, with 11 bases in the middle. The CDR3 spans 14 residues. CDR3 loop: CASSPRGSSYEQYF. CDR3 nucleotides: TGTGCCAGCAGCCCCAGGGGCAGCTCCTACGAGCAGTACTTC.

CDR3 bases: TGTGCCTGGAGTGGAGGGTACGGCGGGGAGCTGTTTTTT. This codes for CAWSGGYGGELFF. The J gene is TRBJ2-2, the V gene TRBV30, with D maybe TRBD2 (5 bases). V shed 1 base and J shed 7 bases, with 10 bases lying between them. From germline, CDR1 is GTSNPN and CDR2 SVGIG (reference sequence). The CDR3 totals 13 residues.

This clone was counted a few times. The CDR3 DNA reads as TGTGCCTGGAGTGTAACGGGGGCCTCAGATACGCAGTATTTT. Translation: CAWSVTGASDTQYF. The V gene is TRBV30, the J gene TRBJ2-3, with D perhaps given as TRBD1 or TRBD2 (6 bases each). The CDR3 loop spans 14 amino acids. Trimming stripped 0 bases from V and 4 bases from J, with 11 bases between. CDR1 is GTSNPN, CDR2 SVGIG, per germline (reference sequence).

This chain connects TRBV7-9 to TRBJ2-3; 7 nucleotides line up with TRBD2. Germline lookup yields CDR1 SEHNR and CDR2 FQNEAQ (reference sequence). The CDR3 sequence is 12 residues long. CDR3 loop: CAHPGTTDTQYF. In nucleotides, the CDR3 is TGTGCGCACCCGGGGACTACCGATACGCAGTATTTT.

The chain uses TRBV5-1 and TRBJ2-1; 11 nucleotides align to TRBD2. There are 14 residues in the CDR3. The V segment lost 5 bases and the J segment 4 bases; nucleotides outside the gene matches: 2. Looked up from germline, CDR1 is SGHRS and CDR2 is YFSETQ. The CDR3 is CASRTSGEYNEQFF. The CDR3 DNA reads TGCGCCAGCAGGACTAGCGGGGAATACAATGAGCAGTTCTTC.

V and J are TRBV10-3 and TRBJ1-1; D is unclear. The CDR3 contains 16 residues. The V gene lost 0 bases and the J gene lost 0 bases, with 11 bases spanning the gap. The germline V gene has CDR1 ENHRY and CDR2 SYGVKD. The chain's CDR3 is CAISESGGPLNTEAFF. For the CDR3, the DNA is TGTGCCATCAGTGAGTCAGGTGGACCCCTGAACACTGAAGCTTTCTTT.

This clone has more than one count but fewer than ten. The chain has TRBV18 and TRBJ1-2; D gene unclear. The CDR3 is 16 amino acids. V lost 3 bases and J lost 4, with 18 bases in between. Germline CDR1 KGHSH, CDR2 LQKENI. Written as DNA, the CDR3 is TGTGCCAGCTCACCCGGCTCGGGTCGGGATGCCTATGGCTACACCTTC. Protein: CASSPGSGRDAYGYTF.

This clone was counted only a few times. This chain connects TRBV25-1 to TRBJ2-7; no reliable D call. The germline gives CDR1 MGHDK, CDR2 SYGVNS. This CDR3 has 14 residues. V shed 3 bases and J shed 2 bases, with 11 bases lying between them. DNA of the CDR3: TGTGCCAGCAGTGATCGAGTCACCACCTACGAGCAGTACTTC. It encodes CASSDRVTTYEQYF.

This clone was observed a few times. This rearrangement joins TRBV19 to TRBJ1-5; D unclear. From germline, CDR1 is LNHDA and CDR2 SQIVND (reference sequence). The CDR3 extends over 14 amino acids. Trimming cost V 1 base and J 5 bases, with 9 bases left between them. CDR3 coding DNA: TGTGCCAGTAGTATAGGGGCAGAAGATCAGCCCCAGCATTTT. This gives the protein CASSIGAEDQPQHF. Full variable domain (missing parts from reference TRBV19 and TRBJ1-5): DGGITQSPKYLFRKEGQNVTLSCEQNLNHDAMYWYRQDPGQGLRLIYYSQIVNDFQKGDIAEGYSVSREKKESFPLTVTSAQKNPTAFYLCASSIGAEDQPQHFGDGTRLSIL.

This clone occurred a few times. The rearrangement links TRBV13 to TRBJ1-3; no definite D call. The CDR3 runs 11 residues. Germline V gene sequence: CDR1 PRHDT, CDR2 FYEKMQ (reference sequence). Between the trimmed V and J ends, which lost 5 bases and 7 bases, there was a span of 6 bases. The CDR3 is CASSPENTIYF. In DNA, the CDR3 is TGTGCCAGCAGCCCGGAGAACACCATATATTTT.

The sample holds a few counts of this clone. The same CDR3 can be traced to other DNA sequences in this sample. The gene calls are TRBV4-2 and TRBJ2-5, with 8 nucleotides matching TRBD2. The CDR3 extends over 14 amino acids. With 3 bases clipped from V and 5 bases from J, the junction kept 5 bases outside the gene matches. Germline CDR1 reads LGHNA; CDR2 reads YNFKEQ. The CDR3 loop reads CASSQAGGGETQYF. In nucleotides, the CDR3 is TGTGCCAGCAGCCAGGCGGGCGGGGGGGAGACCCAGTACTTC.

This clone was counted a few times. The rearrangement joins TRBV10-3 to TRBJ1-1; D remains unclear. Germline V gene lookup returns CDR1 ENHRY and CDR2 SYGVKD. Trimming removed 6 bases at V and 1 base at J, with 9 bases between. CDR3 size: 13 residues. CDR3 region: CAISPFGNTEAFF. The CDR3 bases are TGTGCCATCAGCCCTTTTGGGAACACTGAAGCTTTCTTT.

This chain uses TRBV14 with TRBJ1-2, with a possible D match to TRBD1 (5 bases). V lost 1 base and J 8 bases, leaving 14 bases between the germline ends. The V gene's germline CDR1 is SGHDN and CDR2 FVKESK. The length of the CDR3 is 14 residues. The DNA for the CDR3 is TGTGCCAGCAGCCAAGCTGGGACCCCGTGGGGCTACACCTTC. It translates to CASSQAGTPWGYTF.

CDR3 protein: CAWSRDRFTGELFF. CDR3 coding DNA: TGTGCCTGGAGTCGGGACAGGTTCACCGGGGAGCTGTTTTTT. V gene TRBV30 combines with J gene TRBJ2-2; 8 nucleotides agree with TRBD1. J lost 4 bases, V lost 2 bases, and 3 bases had no gene match. This CDR3 is 14 amino acids long. The germline V gene has CDR1 GTSNPN and CDR2 SVGIG (reference sequence).

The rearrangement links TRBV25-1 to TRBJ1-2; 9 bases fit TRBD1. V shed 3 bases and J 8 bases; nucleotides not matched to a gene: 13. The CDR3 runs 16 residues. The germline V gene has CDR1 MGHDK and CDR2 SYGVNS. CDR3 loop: CASSDWTQGAHQGYTF. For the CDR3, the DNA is TGTGCCAGCAGTGACTGGACACAGGGGGCGCATCAGGGCTACACCTTC.

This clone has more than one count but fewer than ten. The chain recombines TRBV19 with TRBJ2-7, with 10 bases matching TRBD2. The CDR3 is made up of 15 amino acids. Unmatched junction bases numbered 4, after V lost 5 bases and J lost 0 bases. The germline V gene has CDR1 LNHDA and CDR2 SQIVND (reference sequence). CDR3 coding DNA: TGTGCCAGTAGTCTCAGGACTAGCGGCTCCTACGAGCAGTACTTC. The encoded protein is CASSLRTSGSYEQYF.

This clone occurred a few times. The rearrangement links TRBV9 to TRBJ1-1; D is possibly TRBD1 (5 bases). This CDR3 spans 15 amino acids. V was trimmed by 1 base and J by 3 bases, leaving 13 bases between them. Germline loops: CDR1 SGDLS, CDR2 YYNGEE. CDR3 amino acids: CASSVLGHGDTEAFF. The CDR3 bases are TGTGCCAGCAGCGTACTCGGACACGGGGACACTGAAGCTTTCTTT.

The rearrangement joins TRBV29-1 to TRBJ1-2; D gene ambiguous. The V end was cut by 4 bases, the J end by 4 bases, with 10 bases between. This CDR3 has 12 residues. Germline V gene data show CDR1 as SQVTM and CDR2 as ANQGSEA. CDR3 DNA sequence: TGCAGCGTTGCAAGGAACGGCTATGGCTACACCTTC. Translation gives CSVARNGYGYTF. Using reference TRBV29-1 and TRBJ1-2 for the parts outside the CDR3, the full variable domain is SAVISQKPSRDICQRGTSLTIQCQVDSQVTMMFWYRQQPGQSLTLIATANQGSEATYESGFVIDKFPISRPNLTFSTLTVSNMSPEDSSIYLCSVARNGYGYTFGSGTRLTVV.